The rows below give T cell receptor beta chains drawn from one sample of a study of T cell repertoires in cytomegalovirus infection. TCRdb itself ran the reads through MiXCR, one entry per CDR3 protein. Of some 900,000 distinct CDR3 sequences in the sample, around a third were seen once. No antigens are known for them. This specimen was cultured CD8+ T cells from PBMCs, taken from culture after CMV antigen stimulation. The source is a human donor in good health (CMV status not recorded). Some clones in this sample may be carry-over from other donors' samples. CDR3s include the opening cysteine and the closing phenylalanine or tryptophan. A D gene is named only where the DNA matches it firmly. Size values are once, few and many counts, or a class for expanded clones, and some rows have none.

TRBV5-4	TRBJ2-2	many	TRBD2	CASSERGGALPGTGELFF	TGTGCCAGCAGCGAGCGCGGGGGGGCCTTACCGGGGACCGGGGAGCTGTTTTTT
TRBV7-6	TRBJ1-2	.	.	CASSLGSDMLNYGYTF	TGTGCCAGCAGCTTGGGATCGGACATGCTTAACTATGGCTACACCTTC
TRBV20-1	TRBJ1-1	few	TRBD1	CSATTGEGTEAFF	TGCAGTGCTACGACAGGGGAAGGCACTGAAGCTTTCTTT
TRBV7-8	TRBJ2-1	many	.	CASSLLNRQGQMLSSYNEQFF	TGTGCCAGCAGCTTATTGAATAGGCAGGGTCAAATGTTGAGCTCCTACAATGAGCAGTTCTTC
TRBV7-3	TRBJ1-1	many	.	CASSVSSGNTEAFF	TGTGCCAGCAGCGTTTCCTCGGGTAATACTGAAGCTTTCTTT
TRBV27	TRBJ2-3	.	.	CASSFWGLGTDTQYF	TGTGCCAGCAGTTTCTGGGGGTTGGGCACAGATACGCAGTATTTT
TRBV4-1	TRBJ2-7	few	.	CASSQARSYEQYF	TGCGCCAGCAGCCAGGCGCGCTCCTACGAGCAGTACTTC
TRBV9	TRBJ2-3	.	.	CTSSVGFGTDTQYF	TGTACCAGCTCTGTGGGGTTCGGCACAGATACGCAGTATTTT
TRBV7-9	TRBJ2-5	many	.	CASSFRGQETQYF	TGTGCCAGCAGCTTTCGAGGACAAGAGACCCAGTACTTC
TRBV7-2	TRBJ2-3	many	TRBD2	CASSLVGLAGGLVTDTQYF	TGTGCCAGCAGCTTAGTAGGGCTAGCGGGGGGGCTTGTCACAGATACGCAGTATTTT
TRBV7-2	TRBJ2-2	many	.	CASSLGIAGAGELFF	TGTGCCAGCAGCTTAGGAATAGCCGGGGCCGGGGAGCTGTTTTTT
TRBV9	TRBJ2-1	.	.	CASSVVRIDNEQFF	TGTGCCAGCAGCGTAGTCAGGATCGACAATGAGCAGTTCTTC
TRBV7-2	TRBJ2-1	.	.	CASSLGTPHNEQFF	TGTGCCAGCAGCTTGGGGACACCACACAATGAGCAGTTCTTC
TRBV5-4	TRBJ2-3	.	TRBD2	CASSYGLAGAEDTQYF	TGTGCCAGCAGCTACGGACTAGCGGGGGCCGAGGATACGCAGTATTTT
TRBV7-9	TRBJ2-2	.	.	CAWARTNTGELFF	TGCGCCTGGGCCCGAACGAACACCGGGGAGCTGTTTTTT
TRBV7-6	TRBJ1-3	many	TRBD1	CASSESTPFDRAGNTIYF	TGTGCCAGCAGCGAAAGTACTCCCTTTGACAGGGCTGGAAACACCATATATTTT
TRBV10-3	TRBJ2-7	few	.	CAISENIYEQYF	TGTGCCATCAGTGAGAACATCTACGAGCAGTACTTC
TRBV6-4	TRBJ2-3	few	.	CASSGGGLTDTQYF	TGTGCCAGCAGTGGGGGGGGCCTAACAGATACGCAGTATTTT
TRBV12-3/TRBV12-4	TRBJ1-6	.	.	CASSPSGPLHF	TGTGCCAGCAGCCCATCGGGCCCCCTCCACTTT
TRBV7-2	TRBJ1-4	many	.	CASSFKGWAVIGEKLFF	TGTGCCAGCAGCTTCAAAGGGTGGGCTGTCATCGGTGAAAAACTGTTTTTT
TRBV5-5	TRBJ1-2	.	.	CASSLDPSNYGYTF	TGTGCCAGCAGCTTGGACCCTTCTAACTATGGCTACACCTTC
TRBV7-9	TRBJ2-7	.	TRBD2	CAIPGTSEHEQYF	TGTGCCATTCCCGGGACTAGCGAACACGAGCAGTACTTC
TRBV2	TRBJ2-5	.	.	CASGVRDQTETQYF	TGTGCCAGCGGTGTCCGGGACCAAACTGAGACCCAGTACTTC
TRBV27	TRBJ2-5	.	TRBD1	CASSSWTGTETQYF	TGTGCCAGCAGTTCGTGGACAGGGACCGAGACCCAGTACTTC
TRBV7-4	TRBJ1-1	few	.	CASILEEENTEAFF	TGTGCCAGCATCTTGGAGGAGGAGAACACTGAAGCTTTCTTT
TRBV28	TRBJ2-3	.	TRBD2	CASSLASGTSTDTQYF	TGTGCCAGCAGTTTAGCTAGCGGGACTAGCACAGATACGCAGTATTTT
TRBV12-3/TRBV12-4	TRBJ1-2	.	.	CASGTGTNYGYTF	TGTGCCAGTGGAACAGGAACGAACTATGGCTACACCTTC
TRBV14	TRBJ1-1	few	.	CASSQEELGVNTEAFF	TGTGCCAGCAGCCAAGAGGAACTGGGGGTGAACACTGAAGCTTTCTTT
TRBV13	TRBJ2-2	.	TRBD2	CASSLGLASDTGELFF	TGTGCCAGCAGCCTGGGACTAGCTAGCGACACCGGGGAGCTGTTTTTT
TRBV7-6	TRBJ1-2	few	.	CASSPRRDGNYGYTF	TGTGCCAGCAGCCCACGAAGAGACGGAAACTATGGCTACACCTTC
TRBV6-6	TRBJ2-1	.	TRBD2	CASSREGVAFYNEQFF	TGTGCCAGCAGTAGGGAGGGAGTGGCATTTTACAATGAGCAGTTCTTC
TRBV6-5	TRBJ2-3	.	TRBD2	CASSFSGLAGGGTTDTQYF	TGTGCCAGCAGTTTTTCGGGACTAGCGGGGGGCGGAACCACAGATACGCAGTATTTT
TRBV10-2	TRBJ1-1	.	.	CASSEFRVTEAFF	TGCGCCAGCAGTGAGTTCAGGGTCACTGAAGCTTTCTTT
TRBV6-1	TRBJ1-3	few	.	CASSELSGLGNTIYF	TGTGCCAGCAGTGAACTTTCAGGGCTTGGAAACACCATATATTTT
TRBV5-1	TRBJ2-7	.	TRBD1	CASSLSWDRVYEQYF	TGCGCCAGCAGCTTGTCCTGGGACAGGGTCTACGAGCAGTACTTC
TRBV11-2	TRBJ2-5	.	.	CASSLAKTGSKETQYF	TGTGCCAGCAGCTTAGCCAAAACCGGGTCCAAAGAGACCCAGTACTTC
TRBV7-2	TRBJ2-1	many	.	CASSTGRSYYNEQFF	TGTGCCAGCAGCACGGGCCGTTCCTACTACAATGAGCAGTTCTTC
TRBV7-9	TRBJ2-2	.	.	CASSFTPGTNTGELFF	TGTGCCAGCAGCTTCACTCCGGGGACGAACACCGGGGAGCTGTTTTTT
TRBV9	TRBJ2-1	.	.	CASSEEDSSYNEQFF	TGTGCCAGCAGCGAAGAGGACAGCTCCTACAATGAGCAGTTCTTC
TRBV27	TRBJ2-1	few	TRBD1	CASRKWDSNYNEQFF	TGTGCCAGCAGAAAATGGGACAGTAATTACAATGAGCAGTTCTTC
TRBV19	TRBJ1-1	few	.	CASSIQGGRGLNTEAFF	TGTGCCAGTAGTATTCAAGGGGGGAGAGGGTTGAACACTGAAGCTTTCTTT
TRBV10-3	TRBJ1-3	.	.	CAISWGTSGNTIYF	TGTGCCATCAGTTGGGGTACGTCCGGAAACACCATATATTTT
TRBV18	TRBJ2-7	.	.	CASSPPGTGAWEQYF	TGTGCCAGCTCACCACCGGGTACAGGCGCGTGGGAGCAGTACTTC
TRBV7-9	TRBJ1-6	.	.	CASSPPKGRGERRSPLHF	TGTGCCAGCAGCCCCCCCAAAGGCAGGGGTGAACGTCGTTCACCCCTCCACTTT
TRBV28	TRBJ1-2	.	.	CASSPLLDPRVSYTF	TGTGCCAGCAGTCCCCTCCTAGACCCGCGAGTCAGCTACACCTTC
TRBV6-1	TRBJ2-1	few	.	CASSEAGGRGGSYNEQFF	TGTGCCAGCAGTGAAGCAGGGGGGCGAGGGGGCTCCTACAATGAGCAGTTCTTC
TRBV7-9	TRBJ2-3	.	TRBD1	CASSLETGDIADTQYF	TGTGCCAGCAGCTTAGAGACAGGGGACATTGCAGATACGCAGTATTTT
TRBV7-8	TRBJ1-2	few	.	CASSSGSDGYTF	TGTGCCAGCAGCTCAGGTTCCGATGGCTACACCTTC
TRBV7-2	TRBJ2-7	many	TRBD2	CASSLERGFYEQYF	TGTGCCAGCAGCTTAGAGCGGGGGTTCTACGAGCAGTACTTC
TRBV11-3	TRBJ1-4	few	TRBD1	CASSLEAQGASKFATNEKLFF	TGTGCCAGCAGCTTAGAGGCGCAGGGGGCATCCAAATTTGCAACTAATGAAAAACTGTTTTTT